The rows below give T cell receptor beta chains drawn from one sample of a study of blood T cell repertoires in COVID-19. The protocol was immunoSEQ multiplex PCR, while the TCRdb copy is restricted to in-frame clones and leaves out a portion. Of roughly 300,000 clones listed, 90% are singletons. The specimen was PBMCs or T cells enriched from blood (not recorded which). Receptors were obtained from a woman in her 30s who had recovered from COVID-19. The CDR3 runs from the conserved cysteine through the conserved F or W. The D gene is left open where the match is weak. Only some rows state a clone size, as once, few, many or a class for expanded clones.

NA	NA	TRBV27	TRBJ1-1	CASRKDRMNTEAFF	TGTGCCAGCCGGAAAGACAGAATGAACACTGAAGCTTTCTTT
TRBD2	NA	TRBV11-2	TRBJ2-1	CASSLGWEGRNEQFF	TGTGCCAGCAGCTTAGGGTGGGAGGGCCGCAATGAGCAGTTCTTC
NA	NA	TRBV6-5	TRBJ1-1	CASMKQANPNTEAFF	TGTGCCAGCATGAAACAGGCCAACCCGAACACTGAAGCTTTCTTT
NA	once	TRBV6-4	TRBJ2-1	CASSETGNNEQFF	TGTGCCAGCAGTGAAACAGGAAACAATGAGCAGTTCTTC
NA	once	TRBV5-1	TRBJ2-5	CASSTWGTLGETQYF	TGCGCCAGCAGCACCTGGGGCACTTTGGGAGAGACCCAGTACTTC
NA	NA	TRBV4-3	TRBJ1-1	CASSQDSGGGTEAFF	TGCGCCAGCAGCCAAGATTCGGGTGGGGGGACTGAAGCTTTCTTT
TRBD1	NA	TRBV7-9	TRBJ1-6	CASSNQGVGSPLHF	TGTGCCAGCAGCAATCAGGGGGTTGGTTCACCCCTCCACTTT
TRBD2	once	TRBV3-1/TRBV3-2	TRBJ2-1	CASSHATPGLAGEGNEQFF	TGTGCCAGCAGCCACGCCACTCCGGGACTAGCGGGAGAGGGGAATGAGCAGTTCTTC
NA	NA	TRBV7-7	TRBJ2-3	CASSLEVAATDTQYF	TGTGCTAGCAGCTTAGAGGTAGCGGCCACAGATACGCAGTATTTT
NA	once	TRBV5-4	TRBJ2-2	CASSRKGEGENTGELFF	TGTGCCAGCAGCCGGAAGGGGGAGGGAGAAAACACCGGGGAGCTGTTTTTT
TRBD2	few	TRBV7-2	TRBJ2-1	CASSPLAGYNEQFF	TGTGCCAGCAGCCCCCTAGCGGGGTACAATGAGCAGTTCTTC